The rows below give T cell receptor beta chains drawn from one sample of a study of cytomegalovirus exposure and HLA in healthy donors. Measured with immunoSEQ multiplex PCR; TCRdb has only the in-frame clones, and not every one. The sample yields roughly 140,000 clones, 82% seen once. Specimen: PBMCs. The receptor source for this set is a male donor in good health and CMV-seronegative. Both conserved end residues are part of each CDR3. Fields, in order: V gene, clone size, CDR3 length, D gene, J gene, CDR3 DNA, CDR3 protein. The D gene is left open where the match is weak. Some rows have no size entry. The others give once, few or many, or a class for an expanded clone.

v_gene: TRBV9
abundance: once
len: 13
d_gene: NA
j_gene: TRBJ2-1
CDR3nt: TGTGCCAGCAGCGTAGCTAACAGCAATGAGCAGTTCTTC
CDR3aa: CASSVANSNEQFF

v_gene: TRBV25-1
abundance: few
len: 15
d_gene: NA
j_gene: TRBJ1-5
CDR3nt: TGTGCCAGCAGTGACTGGACTGAGAGCAATCAGCCCCAGCATTTT
CDR3aa: CASSDWTESNQPQHF

v_gene: TRBV7-9
abundance: NA
len: 18
d_gene: TRBD1
j_gene: TRBJ2-7
CDR3nt: TGTGCCAGCAGCTTAGCGTGGGGTTTCGGGACAGGTCTCTACGAGCAGTACTTC
CDR3aa: CASSLAWGFGTGLYEQYF

v_gene: TRBV29-1
abundance: NA
len: 14
d_gene: TRBD1
j_gene: TRBJ2-1
CDR3nt: TGCAGCGGTGTAGGGGGCTCAACCTACAATGAGCAGTTCTTC
CDR3aa: CSGVGGSTYNEQFF

v_gene: TRBV7-8
abundance: once
len: 16
d_gene: NA
j_gene: TRBJ1-5
CDR3nt: TGTGCCAGCAGCTTATACCAGGTCGATAGCAATCAGCCCCAGCATTTT
CDR3aa: CASSLYQVDSNQPQHF

v_gene: TRBV5-1
abundance: NA
len: 12
d_gene: NA
j_gene: TRBJ2-7
CDR3nt: TGCGCCAGCAGCCCGGGGCGGGACGAGCAGTACTTC
CDR3aa: CASSPGRDEQYF

v_gene: TRBV10-3
abundance: NA
len: 15
d_gene: TRBD2
j_gene: TRBJ2-7
CDR3nt: TGTGCCATCAGTGGTGGGACTAGCGGGAGGGACGAGCAGTACTTC
CDR3aa: CAISGGTSGRDEQYF

v_gene: TRBV11-1
abundance: few
len: 16
d_gene: TRBD1
j_gene: TRBJ2-1
CDR3nt: TGTGCCAGCAGGCCTCGACAGGGAAGCACAGGCAATGAGCAGTTCTTC
CDR3aa: CASRPRQGSTGNEQFF

v_gene: TRBV12-2
abundance: NA
len: 17
d_gene: NA
j_gene: TRBJ1-2
CDR3nt: TGTGCAAGTCGCTTCCCAACTGCCAGGGTTGCTAACTATGGCTACACCTTC
CDR3aa: CASRFPTARVANYGYTF

v_gene: TRBV2
abundance: NA
len: 14
d_gene: NA
j_gene: TRBJ2-4
CDR3nt: TGTGCCAGCAGTGAGGACTACGCCAAAAACATTCAGTACTTC
CDR3aa: CASSEDYAKNIQYF

v_gene: TRBV4-3
abundance: NA
len: 17
d_gene: TRBD2
j_gene: TRBJ2-1
CDR3nt: TGCGCCAGCAGCCACTACCCTGGGGGGGAGGGGAGGAATGAGCAGTTCTTC
CDR3aa: CASSHYPGGEGRNEQFF

v_gene: TRBV7-2
abundance: NA
len: 15
d_gene: TRBD2
j_gene: TRBJ2-3
CDR3nt: TGTGCCAGCAGCTTACTAGCGGGAGCCGTGGATACGCAGTATTTT
CDR3aa: CASSLLAGAVDTQYF

v_gene: TRBV7-8
abundance: NA
len: 13
d_gene: NA
j_gene: TRBJ1-2
CDR3nt: TGTGCCAGCAGCGCGGACAGTAACTATGGCTACACCTTC
CDR3aa: CASSADSNYGYTF